This T cell receptor beta chain appears in the sequencing data of a study of blood T cell repertoires in COVID-19. This clone was recorded once. This specimen includes other DNA sequences encoding the same CDR3. This CDR3 has 15 residues. V shed 1 base and J 2 bases; nucleotides not matched to a gene: 4. Germline values: CDR1 LGHDT, CDR2 YNNKEL (reference sequence). Original processing methods: Reference gene primer amplification yielded estimated nucleated cell counts. The data were produced by immunoSEQ multiplex PCR, yet TCRdb's version contains in-frame clones alone and is incomplete. That table is the source of V, J and clone size, and D and trimming were worked out from the DNA. The sample includes over 400,000 clones, 86% of them seen just once.

The J gene is TRBJ1-2, the V gene TRBV3-1 (or the pseudogene TRBV3-2), with 7 bases matching TRBD1. This sequence originates from a woman under 40 with active or convalescent COVID-19. Specimen: peripheral blood. CDR3 nucleotide sequence: TGTGCCAGCAGCCAAGTAGACAGGGAAAACTATGGCTACACCTTC. It yields the protein CASSQVDRENYGYTF.